This passage covers 27 T cell receptor beta chains from one sample sequenced in a study of cytomegalovirus exposure and HLA in healthy donors. The PCR contained 60 Vbeta and 13 Jbeta primers. Assay: immunoSEQ multiplex PCR; the TCRdb copy retains only in-frame clones and omits some. This sample has 85,000 to 100,000 clones, with 64% found just once. What was sequenced was PBMCs. The receptors shown here come from a man aged 55 to 70 in good health and CMV-seronegative.

The CDR3 protein is CASSYTGGYEQYF. Here the CDR3 DNA reads TGTGCCAGCAGTTACACGGGGGGCTACGAGCAGTACTTC. The chain employs TRBV6-5 and TRBJ2-5, with 7 nucleotides matching TRBD2. The assigned J gene may be wrong: the sequence end matches TRBJ2-7 better. Germline V gene sequence: CDR1 MNHEY, CDR2 SVGAGI. This CDR3 is 13 amino acids long.

The chain employs TRBV19 and TRBJ1-2; a possible D gene is TRBD1 (6 bases). Looked up from germline, CDR1 is LNHDA and CDR2 is SQIVND (reference sequence). Trimming cost V 7 bases and J 4 bases, with 13 bases left between them. This CDR3 has 13 amino acids. The CDR3 region has the DNA TGTGCCAGTAAAATAGGACAGCTCTATGGCTACACCTTC. It codes for CASKIGQLYGYTF.

The chain has TRBV7-3 and TRBJ2-3; D unclear. The CDR3 spans 14 residues. Per the germline V gene, CDR1 is SGHTA and CDR2 is FQGTGA. Trimming stripped 3 bases from V and 2 bases from J, with 9 bases between. The CDR3, as DNA: TGTGCCAGCAGCTTCGGTGGTTACACAGATACGCAGTATTTT. Translated, it gives CASSFGGYTDTQYF.

This rearrangement joins TRBV29-1 to TRBJ2-5; maybe TRBD1 (5 bases). V was clipped by 6 bases and J by 5 bases, with 10 bases between them. Germline V gives CDR1 SQVTM, CDR2 ANQGSEA. CDR3 length: 11 amino acids. The CDR3 coding sequence is TGCAGCGTAAATGCAGGGGAGACCCAGTACTTC. It encodes CSVNAGETQYF.

The chain carries TRBV18 and TRBJ1-4, with D perhaps matching TRBD1 (5 bases). V was trimmed by 2 bases and J by 3 bases, leaving 13 bases between them. This CDR3 is 16 amino acids long. CDR1 and CDR2 (germline): KGHSH, LQKENI. CDR3 in amino acids: CASSPDRGLANEKLFF. The CDR3 coding sequence is TGTGCCAGCTCACCAGATCGGGGGTTAGCTAATGAAAAACTGTTTTTT.

The chain combines TRBV10-1 with TRBJ2-3; 8 positions match TRBD2. Germline V gives CDR1 WNHNN, CDR2 SYGVQD (reference sequence). The ends lost 3 bases at V and 0 bases at J; junction bases unmatched: 2. The CDR3 has 15 residues. CDR3 DNA: TGCGCCAGCAGTGAAACGGGGGGGAGCACAGATACGCAGTATTTT. It is translated as CASSETGGSTDTQYF.

Written as DNA, the CDR3 is TGTGCCAGCAGGCCGGGAGGGCCCGAGCAGTACTTC. This sequence encodes CASRPGGPEQYF. This chain connects TRBV6-5 to TRBJ2-7, with 8 bases aligning to TRBD2. The trim removed 6 bases at V and 6 bases at J, leaving 4 bases unmatched. Germline CDR1 is MNHEY and CDR2 is SVGAGI. The CDR3 extends over 12 amino acids.

The V gene is TRBV18, the J gene TRBJ2-2; no clear D. V shed 3 bases and J shed 4 bases, with 6 bases lying between them. The CDR3 is 13 residues long. Germline V gene sequence: CDR1 KGHSH, CDR2 LQKENI. CDR3 sequence: CASSPLSTGELFF. The CDR3 DNA reads as TGTGCCAGCTCACCGTTATCCACCGGGGAGCTGTTTTTT. Looking up the rest from reference TRBV18 and TRBJ2-2 gives the full variable domain: NAGVMQNPRHLVRRRGQEARLRCSPMKGHSHVYWYRQLPEEGLKFMVYLQKENIIDESGMPKERFSAEFPKEGPSILRIQQVVRGDSAAYFCASSPLSTGELFFGEGSRLTVL.

The V call is TRBV7-7, the J call TRBJ2-3; D possibly corresponds to TRBD2 (6 bases). Germline-derived CDR1 and CDR2 are SSHAT and FNYEAQ (reference sequence). The CDR3 has 14 residues. The germline V and J ends were trimmed by 4 bases and 5 bases, with 13 bases remaining between them. In nucleotides, the CDR3 is TGTGCCAGCAGCTCCCGGGGACTGGGAGATACGCAGTATTTT. Amino acids: CASSSRGLGDTQYF.

This chain links TRBV6-5 with TRBJ1-2, with D perhaps TRBD1 (6 bases). V dropped 8 bases and J dropped 5 bases, with 15 bases sitting between them. Germline CDR1 reads MNHEY; CDR2 reads SVGAGI. This CDR3 is 13 amino acids long. Written as DNA, the CDR3 is TGTGCCAGCCGTCCGGGGGGGCGGTATGGCTACACCTTC. Protein product: CASRPGGRYGYTF.

This chain uses TRBV5-4 with TRBJ1-3, with D tentatively TRBD1 (5 bases). CDR3 size: 14 residues. The germline V and J ends were trimmed by 5 bases and 4 bases, with 13 bases remaining between them. Germline V gene data show CDR1 as SGHNT and CDR2 as YYREEE (reference sequence). The CDR3 DNA is TGTGCCAGCAGTAGGGGAGGGTCCGGAAACACCATATATTTT. Encoded protein: CASSRGGSGNTIYF.

This rearrangement joins TRBV5-4 to TRBJ1-1; 9 bases align to TRBD1. The CDR3 runs to 17 residues. The V gene end was trimmed by 0 bases and the J gene end by 3 bases; junction bases not matched to a gene: 9. CDR1 is SGHNT, CDR2 YYREEE, per germline (reference sequence). The CDR3 region has the DNA TGTGCCAGCAGCTTGGGCCTAGGGACAGGGATTCACACTGAAGCTTTCTTT. This translates into CASSLGLGTGIHTEAFF.

This sequence joins TRBV28 and TRBJ1-4; 7 bases align to TRBD1. CDR1 MDHEN and CDR2 SYDVKM come from the germline V gene. Trimming took 3 bases from V and 4 from J; bases not matched to a gene: 14. The CDR3 has 18 amino acids. CDR3 nucleotide sequence: TGTGCCAGCAGTTTTCGGAGGGGGCGCAAGGTCGGTAATGAAAAACTGTTTTTT. It specifies CASSFRRGRKVGNEKLFF.

A remark on this clone: A junction boundary mismatches the germline segment, possibly from a read error. CDR3: CSSSLFAPRGTYYEQYF. CDR3 DNA sequence: TGTTCCAGCAGCTTATTCGCCCCCCGGGGGACCTACTACGAGCAGTACTTC. The V call is TRBV7-9, the J call TRBJ2-7; D possibly corresponds to TRBD2 (6 bases). Germline V lookup: CDR1 SEHNR, CDR2 FQNEAQ (reference sequence). This CDR3 is 17 amino acids long.

This chain links TRBV19 with TRBJ1-3; D may be TRBD1 (6 bases). CDR3 length: 18 amino acids. Trimming removed 3 bases from V and 0 bases from J, with 18 bases in between. Germline lookup yields CDR1 LNHDA and CDR2 SQIVND (reference sequence). The CDR3 region has the DNA TGTGCCAGTAGTATTGAGAGGGACACCACCTTCTCTGGAAACACCATATATTTT. Translation gives CASSIERDTTFSGNTIYF.

Turning to this clone: This sample also contains other DNA sequences that code for the same CDR3. This chain joins TRBV19 and TRBJ2-3; TRBD2 matches at 16 bases. Germline V CDR1 and CDR2: LNHDA, SQIVND (reference sequence). V shed 6 bases and J 0 bases; nucleotides not matched to a gene: 6. CDR3 length: 18 residues. The CDR3 region has the DNA TGTGCCAGTAGAGGGACTAGCGGGAGGGGGACTAGCACAGATACGCAGTATTTT. Translating it yields CASRGTSGRGTSTDTQYF.

The chain uses TRBV30 and TRBJ2-7; D is unresolved. CDR1 GTSNPN and CDR2 SVGIG come from the germline V gene (reference sequence). Trimming shortened V by 2 bases and J by 2 bases, and 16 bases separated the two germline ends. The length of the CDR3 is 15 residues. The CDR3 is CAWSLPSAVTYEQYF. The DNA for the CDR3 is TGTGCCTGGAGTCTACCCTCCGCGGTAACCTACGAGCAGTACTTC.

This clone has more than one count but fewer than ten. V gene TRBV7-8 combines with J gene TRBJ2-7; 9 bases align to TRBD1. CDR3 size: 17 residues. The trim removed 1 base at V and 1 base at J, leaving 8 bases unmatched. Germline V gene sequence: CDR1 SGHVS, CDR2 FQNEAQ. CDR3 nucleotide sequence: TGTGCCAGCAGCTTAGTGAAGGTTGGGACAGGGTCCTACGAGCAGTACTTC. Translation gives CASSLVKVGTGSYEQYF.

This clone was detected only a few times. The rearrangement uses TRBV5-4 and TRBJ1-2, with 12 nucleotides matching TRBD1. Germline values: CDR1 SGHNT, CDR2 YYREEE (reference sequence). V dropped 4 bases and J dropped 6; count of bases not matched to a gene: 7. This CDR3 region has 15 residues. CDR3 coding DNA: TGTGCCAGCAGCCCTCCGGGACAGGGGGCCGATGGCTACACCTTC. Translating gives CASSPPGQGADGYTF.

This clone was observed a single time. The V call is TRBV5-1, the J call TRBJ2-7; TRBD1 matches at 12 bases. CDR1 is SGHRS, CDR2 YFSETQ, per germline. With 4 bases clipped from V and 7 bases from J, the junction kept 12 bases outside the gene matches. The CDR3 is 16 residues long. CDR3 region: CASSPNTGQGAGEQYF. The CDR3 nucleotides read TGCGCCAGCAGCCCAAACACGGGACAGGGGGCAGGAGAGCAGTACTTC.

This chain joins TRBV5-1 and TRBJ1-2; 7 bases are shared with TRBD1. The V segment lost 7 bases and the J segment 1 base; nucleotides outside the gene matches: 7. Per germline, CDR1 SGHRS and CDR2 YFSETQ. This CDR3 has 14 residues. In DNA, the CDR3 is TGCGCCAGCGGAGGTCAGGGGGGTAACTATGGCTACACCTTC. It is translated as CASGGQGGNYGYTF.

The chain couples TRBV18 to TRBJ2-5, with 7 bases that match TRBD2. Germline trimming cut 4 bases from V and 1 base from J; bases unmatched to any gene: 9. This CDR3 is built from 16 residues. Germline V gene lookup returns CDR1 KGHSH and CDR2 LQKENI. The DNA for the CDR3 is TGTGCCAGCTCACTAGTAGCGGGTACAGGCCAAGAGACCCAGTACTTC. Its translation: CASSLVAGTGQETQYF.

The chain joins TRBV19 to TRBJ2-7, with D maybe TRBD1 (6 bases). This CDR3 has 14 residues. CDR1 LNHDA and CDR2 SQIVND come from the germline V gene (reference sequence). Trimming removed 5 bases from V and 2 bases from J, with 13 bases in between. CDR3 nucleotides: TGTGCCAGTAGTCCAGCGACAGGAACCTACGAGCAGTACTTC. Translated, it gives CASSPATGTYEQYF. Variable domain in full (rest from reference TRBV19 and TRBJ2-7): DGGITQSPKYLFRKEGQNVTLSCEQNLNHDAMYWYRQDPGQGLRLIYYSQIVNDFQKGDIAEGYSVSREKKESFPLTVTSAQKNPTAFYLCASSPATGTYEQYFGPGTRLTVT.

V usage is TRBV15 and J usage is TRBJ2-7; 10 bases line up with TRBD2. Germline CDR1 LNHNV, CDR2 YYDKDF (reference sequence). This CDR3 is built from 17 residues. V dropped 0 bases and J dropped 4; count of bases not matched to a gene: 9. CDR3 loop: CATSRDPRGLARYEQYF. For the CDR3, the DNA is TGTGCCACCAGCAGAGATCCGAGGGGACTAGCGAGATACGAGCAGTACTTC.

The V call is TRBV7-3, the J call TRBJ1-1; D gene ambiguous. The CDR3 is 13 amino acids. Germline V CDR1 and CDR2: SGHTA, FQGTGA. V was trimmed by 4 bases and J by 13 bases, leaving 19 bases between them. CDR3 sequence reads: CASSSYRTRQVFF. The CDR3 nucleotides read TGTGCCAGCAGCTCATACCGGACTCGCCAGGTTTTCTTT.

The rearrangement joins TRBV28 to TRBJ2-3, with 9 bases matching TRBD2. The trim removed 6 bases at V and 4 bases at J, leaving 8 bases unmatched. CDR3 length: 15 residues. CDR1 MDHEN and CDR2 SYDVKM come from the germline V gene. The CDR3 DNA reads as TGTGCCAGCAGCCCCCTGGCGGGGGGGCCAGATACGCAGTATTTT. Protein product: CASSPLAGGPDTQYF.

The rearrangement joins TRBV5-8 to TRBJ1-5; D is uncertain. This CDR3 comprises 13 residues. V was trimmed by 2 bases and J by 5 bases, leaving 8 bases between them. CDR1 and CDR2 (germline): SGHTS, YDEGEE. The CDR3 nucleotides are TGTGCCAGCAGCTTCCAAAGCGATCAGCCCCAGCATTTT. Encoded protein: CASSFQSDQPQHF. Together with reference TRBV5-8 and TRBJ1-5, the CDR3 gives the full variable domain: EAGVTQSPTHLIKTRGQQATLRCSPISGHTSVYWYQQALGLGLQFLLWYDEGEERNRGNFPPRFSGRQFPNYSSELNVNALELEDSALYLCASSFQSDQPQHFGDGTRLSIL.